The 17 T cell receptor beta chains below were found in one sample sequenced in a study of technical replicates of blood from four donors. Using immunoSEQ multiplex PCR, the repertoire was profiled, and TCRdb retains in-frame clones only, with some absent. The sample gives roughly 93,000 clones, approximately 94% of which show up once; roughly 0.2% is in the top ten. Sequencing was done on a sample of T cells isolated from PBMCs. The receptors were gathered from a human donor in good health.

The rearrangement uses TRBV6-5 and TRBJ1-5; 7 nucleotides match TRBD1. The trim removed 5 bases at V and 4 bases at J, leaving 8 bases unmatched. The CDR3 has 15 amino acids. The germline CDR1 and CDR2 sequences are MNHEY and SVGAGI. The CDR3 sequence is CASSRSRTGNQPQHF. CDR3 sequence (DNA): TGTGCCAGCAGTCGATCCCGGACAGGTAATCAGCCCCAGCATTTT.

The CDR3 reads CASSSPTGRGNQPQHF. The CDR3 DNA reads as TGTGCCAGCAGTTCCCCGACAGGGAGAGGCAATCAGCCCCAGCATTTT. This sequence joins TRBV28 and TRBJ1-5; 7 positions match TRBD1. The V and J ends lost 4 bases and 2 bases, in that order; junction bases with no gene match: 8. The germline gives CDR1 MDHEN, CDR2 SYDVKM. The CDR3 sequence is 16 residues long.

The chain employs TRBV30 and TRBJ1-5; D ambiguous. The CDR3 is 12 residues long. The ends were cut back, 1 base at V and 3 bases at J, with 4 bases in the middle. Germline V gene lookup returns CDR1 GTSNPN and CDR2 SVGIG (reference sequence). CDR3 amino acids: CAWSAYNQPQHF. The CDR3 DNA follows: TGTGCCTGGAGTGCTTACAATCAGCCCCAGCATTTT.

The genes are TRBV6-5 and TRBJ2-7; D may be TRBD1 (5 bases). The CDR3 totals 13 residues. V lost 2 bases, J lost 5 bases, and 10 bases lay in between. Germline CDR1 and CDR2: MNHEY and SVGAGI. The CDR3 DNA reads TGTGCCAGCAGTTACCGAACCAGGGACGAGCAGTACTTC. The encoded protein is CASSYRTRDEQYF.

V usage is TRBV2 and J usage is TRBJ1-4; D is ambiguous. V dropped 4 bases and J dropped 7 bases, with 16 bases sitting between them. The germline gives CDR1 SNHLY, CDR2 FYNNEI. The CDR3 spans 15 residues. CDR3 nucleotide sequence: TGTGCCAGCAGTGTAGACGGAGTCGGGTTTGAAAAACTGTTTTTT. Translated: CASSVDGVGFEKLFF. The entire variable domain, with the rest obtained from reference TRBV2 and TRBJ1-4, is as follows: EPEVTQTPSHQVTQMGQEVILRCVPISNHLYFYWYRQILGQKVEFLVSFYNNEISEKSEIFDDQFSVERPDGSNFTLKIRSTKLEDSAMYFCASSVDGVGFEKLFFGSGTQLSVL.

This chain links TRBV2 with TRBJ2-1, with TRBD2 matching 8 bases. CDR1 SNHLY and CDR2 FYNNEI come from the germline V gene. V lost 1 base, J lost 7 bases, and 6 bases stayed unmatched. The CDR3 is 15 residues long. Written as DNA, the CDR3 is TGTGCCAGCAGTGAAGGAAGAATAGCGGGGAATGAGCAGTTCTTC. Its translation is CASSEGRIAGNEQFF.

The CDR3: CAIKQGSDTQYF. The CDR3 DNA is TGTGCCATCAAACAGGGCTCAGATACGCAGTATTTT. The J gene is TRBJ2-3, the V gene TRBV10-3; D is possibly TRBD1 (6 bases). This CDR3 contains 12 residues. The germline CDR1 and CDR2 sequences are ENHRY and SYGVKD. The V gene lost 7 bases and the J gene lost 4 bases, with 9 bases spanning the gap.

This sequence joins TRBV9 and TRBJ2-7; 8 positions match TRBD1. CDR1 and CDR2 (germline): SGDLS, YYNGEE. The CDR3 has 16 residues. V gave up 1 base and J gave up 3 bases; unmatched junction bases: 9. The CDR3 DNA follows: TGTGCCAGCAGCGTATCCGGACAGGGTGAATTCTACGAGCAGTACTTC. As protein: CASSVSGQGEFYEQYF.

The chain has TRBV7-2 and TRBJ2-1; 10 nucleotides line up with TRBD2. The trim removed 3 bases at V and 8 bases at J, leaving 7 bases unmatched. This CDR3 has 15 residues. The germline V gene encodes CDR1 SGHTA and CDR2 FQGNSA. DNA of the CDR3: TGTGCCAGCAGCTTTATAGCGGGAGGAGGGGATGAGCAGTTCTTC. It specifies CASSFIAGGGDEQFF.

V is TRBV7-9 and J is TRBJ2-7, with D possibly being TRBD2 (5 bases). V lost 1 base and J lost 7, with 17 bases in between. The CDR3 is 15 residues long. The V gene's germline CDR1 is SEHNR and CDR2 FQNEAQ (reference sequence). The CDR3, as DNA: TGTGCCAGCAGCTTAGGGCCATCAGCGACGGGGGAGCAGTACTTC. It is translated as CASSLGPSATGEQYF.

The chain uses TRBV27 and TRBJ2-3; TRBD2 might be the D (6 bases). This CDR3 contains 15 residues. Germline V gene lookup returns CDR1 MNHEY and CDR2 SMNVEV (reference sequence). V lost 8 bases and J 2 bases, leaving 17 bases between the germline ends. CDR3 amino acids: CASRTGDRYTDTQYF. CDR3 bases: TGTGCCAGCCGCACGGGGGACCGCTACACAGATACGCAGTATTTT.

This clone has just one count. The V and J genes are TRBV6-5 and TRBJ1-2, with TRBD1 as a possible D gene (5 bases). The CDR3 length is 14 residues. V gave up 1 base and J gave up 8 bases, with 14 bases separating them. Germline V lookup: CDR1 MNHEY, CDR2 SVGAGI. CDR3 nucleotide sequence: TGTGCCAGCAGTTACTTCAACGGGGACTGGGGCTACACCTTC. Translation gives CASSYFNGDWGYTF.

This sequence joins TRBV7-2 and TRBJ2-1; D is unclear. The CDR3 has 12 residues. V was pared by 5 bases and J by 7 bases, with 9 bases between. Germline V lookup: CDR1 SGHTA, CDR2 FQGNSA. This chain's CDR3 is CASSMWRNEQFF. The CDR3 DNA reads as TGTGCCAGCAGCATGTGGAGAAATGAGCAGTTCTTC.

The chain is built from TRBV20-1 and TRBJ2-1; no reliable D call. V lost 2 bases to trimming and J lost 4 bases, with 3 bases between them. Germline assignment: CDR1 DFQATT and CDR2 SNEGSKA (reference sequence). The length of the CDR3 is 11 residues. The DNA of the CDR3 is TGCAGTGCTAGAATATACAATGAGCAGTTCTTC. Translation: CSARIYNEQFF.

V usage is TRBV7-9 and J usage is TRBJ2-1; 10 bases agree with TRBD2. With 1 base clipped from V and 15 bases from J, the junction kept 12 bases outside the gene matches. CDR3 length: 15 residues. The germline gives CDR1 SEHNR, CDR2 FQNEAQ (reference sequence). The CDR3 loop reads CASSLDRGQREGGFF. The CDR3 DNA sequence: TGTGCCAGCAGCTTAGATCGTGGCCAGCGGGAGGGCGGGTTCTTC.

The chain couples TRBV5-1 to TRBJ2-7; possible D gene TRBD1, 5 bases. Trimming left V 4 bases short and J 0 bases short, with 11 bases between. Germline V gene data show CDR1 as SGHRS and CDR2 as YFSETQ. The CDR3 contains 14 residues. The CDR3 DNA reads TGCGCCAGCAGCCAGGACACCAACTCCTACGAGCAGTACTTC. Its translation: CASSQDTNSYEQYF.

V is TRBV27 and J is TRBJ1-1, with D unclear. The V gene lost 5 bases and the J gene lost 1 base, with 8 bases spanning the gap. The CDR3 loop spans 13 amino acids. Germline CDR1 and CDR2: MNHEY and SMNVEV (reference sequence). The CDR3 nucleotides are TGTGCCAGCAGTCACCAGAAGAACACTGAAGCTTTCTTT. Its translation is CASSHQKNTEAFF.